This TCR beta chain was sequenced during a study of blood T cell repertoires in COVID-19. Study overall: COVID-19 samples, acute and convalescent, were from the United States, Italy and Spain. PBMCs, B-cell-depleted T cells, or T cells provided the cDNA or gDNA that made up the material.

Germline V CDR1 and CDR2: SGHTA, FQGNSA. CDR3 size: 13 residues. The trim removed 5 bases at V and 2 bases at J, leaving 2 bases unmatched. How the authors handled the data: It was from reference gene primer amplification that nucleated cell counts were estimated. The data were produced by immunoSEQ multiplex PCR, yet TCRdb's version contains in-frame clones alone and is incomplete. V and J calls and clone size are given by that table; D and trimming were obtained from the DNA. The sample shows approximately 170,000 clones, 88% of them seen only once. The sequencing input was peripheral blood. This sequence originates from a man aged 50 or older who had recovered from COVID-19. The chain employs TRBV7-2 and TRBJ1-2; 7 nucleotides agree with TRBD1. CDR3 residues: CASSRDRNYGYTF. The CDR3 nucleotides are TGTGCCAGCAGCCGGGACAGAAACTATGGCTACACCTTC.